This T cell receptor beta chain derives from a study of T-cell memory formation after mild COVID-19. The overall study: The study found TCR clusters largely donor specific.

The junction had 2 bases not matched to a gene; V was cut back by 4 bases and J by 5 bases. CDR3 length: 13 residues. Germline CDR1 is SGHAT and CDR2 is FQNNGV. TCRdb called the 5' RACE reads again in MiXCR, with one record for every CDR3 protein. This table has 300,000 to 350,000 distinct CDR3 sequences, roughly 15% appearing once. Sequencing was done on a sample of PBMCs or a T cell subset sorted from them (not recorded which). This clonotype was obtained from a man aged 18 to 30 who had mild COVID-19 (a few samples of this study predate the infection). Cell type and time point are not known. The chain joins TRBV11-2 to TRBJ2-3, with TRBD1 matching 8 bases. For the CDR3, the DNA is TGTGCCAGCAGCTCCACAGGGGGAGATACGCAGTATTTT. Its protein product is CASSSTGGDTQYF.